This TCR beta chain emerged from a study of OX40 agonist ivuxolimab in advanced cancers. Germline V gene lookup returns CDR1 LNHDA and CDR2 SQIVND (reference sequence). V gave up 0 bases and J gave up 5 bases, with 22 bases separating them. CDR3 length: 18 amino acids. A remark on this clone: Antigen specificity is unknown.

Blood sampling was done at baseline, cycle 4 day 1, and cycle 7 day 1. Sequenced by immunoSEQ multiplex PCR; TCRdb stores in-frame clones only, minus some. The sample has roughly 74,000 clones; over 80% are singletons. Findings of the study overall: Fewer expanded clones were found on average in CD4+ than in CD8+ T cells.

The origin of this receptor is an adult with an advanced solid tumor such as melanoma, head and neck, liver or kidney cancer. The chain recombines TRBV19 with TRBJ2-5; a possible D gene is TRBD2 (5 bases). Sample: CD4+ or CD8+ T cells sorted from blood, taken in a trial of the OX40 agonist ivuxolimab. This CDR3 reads CASSIDLGPPRRSETQYF. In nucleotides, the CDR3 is TGTGCCAGTAGTATAGATTTAGGTCCACCACGGAGGAGCGAGACCCAGTACTTC.